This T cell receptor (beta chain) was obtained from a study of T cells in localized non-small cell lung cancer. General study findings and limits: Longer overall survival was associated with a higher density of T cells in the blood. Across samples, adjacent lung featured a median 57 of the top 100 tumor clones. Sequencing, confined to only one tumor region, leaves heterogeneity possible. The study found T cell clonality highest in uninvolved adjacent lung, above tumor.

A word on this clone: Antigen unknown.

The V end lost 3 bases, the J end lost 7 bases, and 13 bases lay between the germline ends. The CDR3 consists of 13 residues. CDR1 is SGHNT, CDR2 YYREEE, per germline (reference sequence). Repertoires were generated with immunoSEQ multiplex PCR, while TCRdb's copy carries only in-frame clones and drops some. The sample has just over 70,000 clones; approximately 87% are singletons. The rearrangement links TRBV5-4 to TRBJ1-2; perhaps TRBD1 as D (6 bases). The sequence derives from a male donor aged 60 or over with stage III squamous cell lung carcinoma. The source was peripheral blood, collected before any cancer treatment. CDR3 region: CASSSGDSRGYTF. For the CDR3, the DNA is TGTGCCAGCAGCTCAGGGGATTCGCGTGGCTACACCTTC.